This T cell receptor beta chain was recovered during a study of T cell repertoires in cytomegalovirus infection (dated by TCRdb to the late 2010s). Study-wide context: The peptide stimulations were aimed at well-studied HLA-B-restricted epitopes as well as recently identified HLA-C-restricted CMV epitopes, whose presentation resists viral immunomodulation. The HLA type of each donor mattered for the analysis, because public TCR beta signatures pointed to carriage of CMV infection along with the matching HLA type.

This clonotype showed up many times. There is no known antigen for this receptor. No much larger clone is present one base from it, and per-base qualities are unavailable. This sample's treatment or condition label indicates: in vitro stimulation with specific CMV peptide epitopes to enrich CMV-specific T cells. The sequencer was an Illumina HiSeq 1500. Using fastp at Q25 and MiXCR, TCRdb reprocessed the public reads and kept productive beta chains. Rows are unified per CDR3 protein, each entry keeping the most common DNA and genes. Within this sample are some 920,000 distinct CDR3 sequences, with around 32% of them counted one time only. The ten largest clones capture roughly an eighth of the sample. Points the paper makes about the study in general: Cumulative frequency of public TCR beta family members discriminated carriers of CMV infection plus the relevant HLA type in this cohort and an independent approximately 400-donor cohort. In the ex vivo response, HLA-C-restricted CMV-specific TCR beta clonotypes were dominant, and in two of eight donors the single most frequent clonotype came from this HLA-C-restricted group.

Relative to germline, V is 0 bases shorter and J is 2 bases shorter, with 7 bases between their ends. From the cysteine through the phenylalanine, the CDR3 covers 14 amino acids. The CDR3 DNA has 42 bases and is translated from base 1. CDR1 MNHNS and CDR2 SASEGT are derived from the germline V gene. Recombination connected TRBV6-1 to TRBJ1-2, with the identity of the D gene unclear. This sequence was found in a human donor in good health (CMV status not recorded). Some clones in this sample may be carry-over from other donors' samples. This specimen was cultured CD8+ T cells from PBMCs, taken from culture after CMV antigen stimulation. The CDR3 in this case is CASSEAPANYGYTF. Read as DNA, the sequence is TGTGCCAGCAGTGAAGCGCCGGCAAACTATGGCTACACCTTC.